A selection of T cell receptor beta chains follows, all from one sample in a study of T cell repertoires in cytomegalovirus infection. Which antigens these TCRs recognize remains unknown. TCRdb re-analysed the reads in MiXCR, keeping a single row per CDR3 protein. The table records approximately 220,000 distinct CDR3 sequences, around two fifths of them present only once. The sequenced sample was CD8+ T cells from cultured PBMCs, obtained from culture after CMV antigen stimulation. These TCRs come from a human donor in good health (CMV status not recorded). Some clones in this sample may be carry-over from other donors' samples. CDR3s include the opening cysteine and the closing phenylalanine or tryptophan.

J,V,length,CDR3
TRBJ2-5,TRBV2,16,CASRGDRDAFQETQYF
TRBJ2-2,TRBV28,16,CASARELAVYTGELFF
TRBJ2-7,TRBV4-1,14,CASSQDREAYEQYF
TRBJ2-7,TRBV27,16,CASVGLGQGATYEQYF
TRBJ2-3,TRBV5-1,15,CASSFRKGSTDTQYF
TRBJ1-6,TRBV12-3/TRBV12-4,13,CASSRDKGSPLHF
TRBJ2-1,TRBV6-5,16,CASSYSRLAGEHEQFF
TRBJ2-1,TRBV29-1,16,CSVVGSPSGNYNEQFF
TRBJ2-3,TRBV7-9,15,CASILAGRRADTQYF
TRBJ2-1,TRBV29-1,12,CSVEDQGVEQFF
TRBJ1-1,TRBV19,12,CASNGEGTEAFF
TRBJ2-1,TRBV7-9,13,CASIGPMGDEQFF
TRBJ2-7,TRBV5-4,17,CASSLAGGTETSYEQYF
TRBJ2-1,TRBV5-1,14,CASSLRGQYNEQFF
TRBJ2-7,TRBV10-3,13,CAITAGETYEQYF
TRBJ2-7,TRBV19,13,CASARGYPYEQYF
TRBJ2-3,TRBV7-2,16,CASSLAGAGEGDTQYF
TRBJ1-4,TRBV7-9,15,CASSLPGQEFEKLFF
TRBJ1-5,TRBV10-2,13,CASGDTSNQPQHF
TRBJ2-1,TRBV11-1,15,CASSFEGNPYNEQFF
TRBJ2-3,TRBV7-6,15,CASSLAGMHADTQYF
TRBJ2-2,TRBV7-9,14,CASSPPLNTGELFF
TRBJ2-7,TRBV18,14,CASSLSGEGFEQYF
TRBJ2-5,TRBV7-8,14,CASSLSGNRETQYF
TRBJ2-1,TRBV28,18,CASSYPNISGVAWSEQFF
TRBJ2-5,TRBV6-6,17,CASSPRLGLAGKETQYF
TRBJ2-7,TRBV20-1,14,CSAHRGGVSYEQYF
TRBJ2-1,TRBV4-1,13,CASSRGTTNEQFF
TRBJ2-4,TRBV15,20,CATSRERGRLDPLAKNIQYF
TRBJ2-7,TRBV5-6,14,CASSPRRVRYEQYF
TRBJ2-1,TRBV19,14,CASSIRPQYNEQFF
TRBJ2-1,TRBV20-1,9,CSVMLAQFF
TRBJ2-1,TRBV15,14,CATSSRGSYNEQFF
TRBJ1-2,TRBV12-3/TRBV12-4,14,CASSLGRGGYGYTF
TRBJ2-1,TRBV12-3/TRBV12-4,18,CASRLSSGGSSSYNEQFF
TRBJ1-3,TRBV20-1,16,CSARGLDRGYGNTIYF
TRBJ1-4,TRBV4-2,18,CASSRPGQGLSANEKLFF
TRBJ1-2,TRBV29-1,14,CSVDSGPEGYGYTF
TRBJ1-2,TRBV7-6,17,CASSLVGGTEANYGYTF
TRBJ2-2,TRBV12-3/TRBV12-4,16,CASSFLGLAATGELFF
TRBJ1-6,TRBV29-1,16,CSVEEGADSYNSPLHF
TRBJ2-1,TRBV27,14,CASSLSGYYNEQFF
TRBJ1-2,TRBV2,15,CARKESLSPWVGSTF
TRBJ2-4,TRBV6-6,14,CASSPLTGGNIQYF
TRBJ2-2,TRBV6-6,17,CASSGHKRRPRGGELFF
TRBJ2-3,TRBV5-1,18,CASRPTSGGEFSTDTQYF
TRBJ2-5,TRBV11-2,15,CASSLSKGLGETQYF
TRBJ2-1,TRBV7-7,14,CASSAPGRNNEQFF
TRBJ1-5,TRBV20-1,13,CSATVQDNQSQHF
TRBJ1-2,TRBV5-4,14,CATGQGVSYYGYTF
TRBJ2-7,TRBV7-9,16,CASSFGGTRSSYEQYF
TRBJ1-4,TRBV7-9,15,CASSPYMRGNEKLFF